This T cell receptor beta chain was obtained from a study of identical twins. Trimming cost V 1 base and J 0 bases, with 4 bases left between them. Germline V gene data show CDR1 as SQVTM and CDR2 as ANQGSEA. CDR3 length equals 13 residues. TCRdb reanalysed the 5' RACE reads using MiXCR and keeps one entry per CDR3 protein. Altogether approximately 250,000 distinct CDR3 sequences are present, 6.5% being singletons, with the ten largest covering more than 14%. These data are also associated with another study on T cells expressing NK-cell markers.

The TCR was taken from a woman younger than 35 in good health. This chain links TRBV29-1 with TRBJ2-4; D gene ambiguous. Sequencing was carried out using CD8+ T cells sorted from blood. The CDR3 nucleotides are TGCAGCGTTGAAGGAATAGCCAAAAACATTCAGTACTTC. This gives the protein CSVEGIAKNIQYF.